This TCR beta chain was observed in a study of cytomegalovirus exposure and HLA in healthy donors. Findings and caveats of the study: Relative to equally common others, HLA-associated TCR beta chains showed greater clonal expansion in a later analysis. Donors were assumed by presence/absence analyses to have roughly uniform sequencing depth. In a later analysis, TCR beta V- and J-gene trimming was associated with a missense DCLRE1C variant. The productive fraction for most TCR beta V segments was about 90% or about 30% in an earlier analysis.

Primers: 60 Vbeta forward and 13 Jbeta reverse. Only in-frame clones appear in the TCRdb table, and some are missing; sequencing was by immunoSEQ multiplex PCR. The specimen's table records 100,000 to 150,000 clones. The V end lost 10 bases, the J end lost 9 bases, and 19 bases lay between the germline ends. Looked up from germline, CDR1 is MNHNS and CDR2 is SASEGT. The CDR3 is made up of 13 amino acids. A note on this clone: The antigen remains undetermined.

The gene calls are TRBV6-1 and TRBJ2-1, with D perhaps matching TRBD1 (5 bases). This receptor was obtained from a man younger than 35 in good health and CMV-seronegative. The source material was PBMCs. CDR3 residues: CATARAVGSEQFF. CDR3 nucleotides: TGTGCCACCGCCAGGGCCGTTGGTAGTGAGCAGTTCTTC.